One and the same sample provided the 28 T cell receptor beta chains below, sequenced in a study of CD8+ T cells in alopecia areata. Investigators isolated RNA and reverse transcribed it into cDNA to act as the sequencing template. Sequencing used immunoSEQ multiplex PCR; TCRdb keeps in-frame clones, though not all of them. The sample has 150,000 to 200,000 clones; approximately 59% are singletons. Sequencing was performed on CD4+ T cells sorted from blood, taken at week 0. These receptors came from a human donor with alopecia areata.

The V gene is TRBV29-1, the J gene TRBJ2-2; 10 nucleotides agree with TRBD2. V dropped 4 bases and J dropped 7; count of bases not matched to a gene: 6. The CDR3 spans 14 residues. Germline V gene data show CDR1 as SQVTM and CDR2 as ANQGSEA. DNA for the CDR3: TGCAGCGTTGGCGCTAGCGGGGGTCTCGGGGAGCTGTTTTTT. Protein sequence: CSVGASGGLGELFF.

The genes are TRBV6-1 and TRBJ1-2, with 11 positions matching TRBD1. The CDR3 loop spans 17 amino acids. The ends lost 3 bases at V and 4 bases at J; junction bases unmatched: 10. In germline, CDR1 is MNHNS, CDR2 SASEGT. The CDR3 loop is CASSDPGQGAEGYGYTF. The CDR3 DNA sequence: TGTGCCAGCAGTGACCCAGGACAGGGGGCTGAAGGCTATGGCTACACCTTC.

J is TRBJ1-5 and V is TRBV27; TRBD1 aligns across 9 bases. Germline loops: CDR1 MNHEY, CDR2 SMNVEV (reference sequence). The length of the CDR3 is 16 residues. Trimming took 5 bases from V and 7 from J; bases not matched to a gene: 12. CDR3: CASSTSGTGLRQPQHF. The CDR3 DNA reads as TGTGCCAGCAGTACATCCGGGACAGGGTTGCGGCAGCCCCAGCATTTT.

V and J are TRBV6-5 and TRBJ1-4; TRBD1 aligns across 8 bases. Trimming removed 6 bases from V and 8 bases from J; junction bases left unmatched: 5. Germline values: CDR1 MNHEY, CDR2 SVGAGI. CDR3 length: 13 amino acids. The CDR3 DNA reads as TGTGCCAGCAGACTATCAGGGGGCGAAAAACTGTTTTTT. It yields the protein CASRLSGGEKLFF.

This clone was seen more than once but under ten times. The chain has TRBV18 and TRBJ1-1; 8 bases fit TRBD1. Germline V gene lookup returns CDR1 KGHSH and CDR2 LQKENI. The CDR3 length is 14 residues. The J segment lost 4 bases and the V segment lost 6 bases, leaving 7 bases of the junction unmatched. CDR3 coding DNA: TGTGCCAGCTCGCCTCAGCAGGGGGCCACTGAAGCTTTCTTT. Its protein product is CASSPQQGATEAFF.

As concerns this clone: This sample includes further DNA sequences coding for the same CDR3. This chain links TRBV30 with TRBJ2-5; D not certain. This CDR3 is built from 11 residues. CDR1 and CDR2 (germline): GTSNPN, SVGIG (reference sequence). With 0 bases removed from V and 4 bases from J, the gap between germline ends came to 3 bases. Here the CDR3 reads CAWSVGETQYF. In DNA form, the CDR3 reads TGTGCCTGGAGTGTCGGAGAGACCCAGTACTTC.

The V and J genes are TRBV10-3 and TRBJ1-2, with TRBD1 matching over 8 bases. After removal of 5 bases from V and 7 bases from J, the junction contained 6 bases not matched to a gene. CDR1 is ENHRY, CDR2 SYGVKD, per germline. There are 13 residues in the CDR3. CDR3 protein: CAISPGQEGGYTF. Here the CDR3 DNA reads TGTGCCATCAGTCCGGGACAGGAGGGTGGCTACACCTTC.

About this clone: One junction end does not reproduce the germline sequence, and a read error may be involved. The chain links TRBV7-2 to TRBJ1-2; D is uncertain. CDR1 and CDR2 (germline): SGHTA, FQGNSA. CDR3 length: 10 residues. CDR3 in amino acids: CASSLAGSNF. In DNA form, the CDR3 reads TGTGCCAGCAGCTTGGCAGGATCAAACTTC.

This clone has more than one count but fewer than ten. The chain joins TRBV29-1 to TRBJ2-3, with D unresolved. Germline V gene lookup returns CDR1 SQVTM and CDR2 ANQGSEA. The CDR3 totals 14 residues. V was cut by 1 base and J by 4 bases, with 12 bases left in between. The CDR3 sequence is CSVEGRLAADTQYF. Here the CDR3 DNA reads TGCAGCGTTGAAGGACGGTTAGCAGCAGATACGCAGTATTTT.

This chain joins TRBV7-3 and TRBJ2-3, with 10 nucleotides matching TRBD2. The length of the CDR3 is 16 residues. V trimming: 3 bases; J trimming: 1 base; junction bases outside the gene matches: 4. The germline V gene has CDR1 SGHTA and CDR2 FQGTGA. The CDR3, as DNA: TGTGCCAGCAGCTTGTCACTAGCGGGGCGCACAGATACGCAGTATTTT. It encodes CASSLSLAGRTDTQYF. Based on the CDR3 plus reference TRBV7-3 and TRBJ2-3, the full variable domain is GAGVSQTPSNKVTEKGKYVELRCDPISGHTALYWYRQSLGQGPEFLIYFQGTGAADDSGLPNDRFFAVRPEGSVSTLKIQRTERGDSAVYLCASSLSLAGRTDTQYFGPGTRLTVL.

The rearrangement links TRBV11-2 to TRBJ2-3; TRBD1 matches at 9 bases. The junction had 16 bases not matched to a gene; V was cut back by 4 bases and J by 2 bases. The CDR3 covers 19 residues. The germline V gene has CDR1 SGHAT and CDR2 FQNNGV. CDR3 sequence: CASSSPGQGPSRHTDTQYF. CDR3 coding DNA: TGTGCCAGCAGCTCCCCGGGACAGGGCCCCAGTAGACACACAGATACGCAGTATTTT.

This clone was detected a few times. The chain uses TRBV6-1 and TRBJ2-4; no clear D gene. This CDR3 contains 15 residues. Germline V lookup: CDR1 MNHNS, CDR2 SASEGT. With 2 bases removed from V and 0 bases from J, the gap between germline ends came to 8 bases. The CDR3 protein is CASSELPIAKNIQYF. For the CDR3, the DNA is TGTGCCAGCAGTGAATTACCCATAGCCAAAAACATTCAGTACTTC.

The chain employs TRBV27 and TRBJ1-2, with a weak D call TRBD1 (5 bases). The CDR3 is 14 residues long. The germline V and J ends were trimmed by 6 bases and 3 bases, with 14 bases remaining between them. Germline CDR1 MNHEY, CDR2 SMNVEV (reference sequence). In DNA, the CDR3 is TGTGCCAGCAGAAGGGACCCCGCTGACTATGGCTACACCTTC. It translates to CASRRDPADYGYTF.

With regard to this clone: Other nucleotide sequences in the sample specify the same CDR3. V and J are TRBV30 and TRBJ1-1; D remains unclear. V gave up 0 bases and J gave up 4 bases, with 9 bases separating them. Per germline, CDR1 GTSNPN and CDR2 SVGIG (reference sequence). The CDR3 sequence is 13 residues long. The CDR3 DNA is TGTGCCTGGAGTGTACGAGGCCGCACTGAAGCTTTCTTT. Translation gives CAWSVRGRTEAFF.

V is TRBV11-1 and J is TRBJ2-2; no definite D call. This CDR3 spans 14 amino acids. V was trimmed by 8 bases and J by 1 base, leaving 11 bases between them. The germline V gene encodes CDR1 SGHAT and CDR2 FQDESV (reference sequence). This CDR3 is CASAPTRNTGELFF. The CDR3 DNA sequence: TGTGCCAGCGCCCCCACACGGAACACCGGGGAGCTGTTTTTT.

The table lists this clone with a few counts. V gene TRBV7-2 combines with J gene TRBJ2-6, with unresolved D. With 1 base removed from V and 0 bases from J, the gap between germline ends came to 4 bases. The CDR3 has 15 residues. Germline V CDR1 and CDR2: SGHTA, FQGNSA. The CDR3 DNA sequence: TGTGCCAGCAGCTTAGTAGCCTCTGGGGCCAACGTCCTGACTTTC. Protein sequence: CASSLVASGANVLTF.

The chain is built from TRBV4-2 and TRBJ2-7, with 9 bases identical to TRBD2. From germline, CDR1 is LGHNA and CDR2 YNFKEQ. This CDR3 spans 15 amino acids. V gave up 3 bases and J gave up 0 bases; unmatched junction bases: 3. In DNA, the CDR3 is TGTGCCAGCAGCCATGCTAGCGGGGACTCCTACGAGCAGTACTTC. It translates to CASSHASGDSYEQYF.

This clone turned up a few times. The CDR3: CASSYQGYEQYF. DNA for the CDR3: TGTGCCAGCAGTTACCAGGGCTACGAGCAGTACTTC. V and J are TRBV28 and TRBJ2-7; possible D gene TRBD1, 5 bases. Trimming left V 4 bases short and J 3 bases short, with 7 bases between. CDR1 and CDR2 from the germline V gene are MDHEN and SYDVKM. This CDR3 region has 12 residues.

The chain links TRBV30 to TRBJ1-1; no clear D gene. The CDR3 runs 14 residues. CDR1 and CDR2 (germline): GTSNPN, SVGIG (reference sequence). Trimming shortened V by 0 bases and J by 1 base, and 9 bases separated the two germline ends. The CDR3 coding sequence is TGTGCCTGGAGTGTACTTCATGGGAACACTGAAGCTTTCTTT. Translation gives CAWSVLHGNTEAFF.

The chain links TRBV2 to TRBJ2-6; D might be TRBD1 (5 bases). The V end was cut by 7 bases, the J end by 0 bases, with 10 bases between. The CDR3 length is 15 residues. Germline CDR1 reads SNHLY; CDR2 reads FYNNEI. The CDR3 region has the DNA TGTGCCAGCAAAGGGGCTAGCTCTGGGGCCAACGTCCTGACTTTC. Translating gives CASKGASSGANVLTF.

This clone was detected a few times. J is TRBJ2-3 and V is TRBV6-6; possible D gene TRBD2, 5 bases. The length of the CDR3 is 12 residues. Germline V gene lookup returns CDR1 MNHNY and CDR2 SVGAGI (reference sequence). V was shortened by 5 bases and J by 6 bases, with 9 bases between the two germline ends. The CDR3 nucleotides are TGTGCCAGCAGTCCCCAGCGGGATACGCAGTATTTT. Residues: CASSPQRDTQYF.

This clone was detected only once. This sequence joins TRBV7-9 and TRBJ1-6; D unclear. The length of the CDR3 is 13 residues. V lost 2 bases to trimming and J lost 9 bases, with 8 bases between them. CDR1 is SEHNR, CDR2 FQNEAQ, per germline (reference sequence). The CDR3 sequence is CASSLLDGSPLHF. Here the CDR3 DNA reads TGTGCCAGCAGCTTACTGGACGGTTCACCCCTCCACTTT. Full variable domain (missing parts from reference TRBV7-9 and TRBJ1-6): DTGVSQNPRHKITKRGQNVTFRCDPISEHNRLYWYRQTLGQGPEFLTYFQNEAQLEKSRLLSDRFSAERPKGSFSTLEIQRTEQGDSAMYLCASSLLDGSPLHFGNGTRLTVT.

CDR3 residues: CASSMDMGSVSYGYTF. DNA of the CDR3: TGTGCCAGTAGTATGGACATGGGCAGCGTCTCCTATGGCTACACCTTC. The V and J genes are TRBV19 and TRBJ1-2, with D maybe TRBD1 (5 bases). The germline V gene encodes CDR1 LNHDA and CDR2 SQIVND (reference sequence). The ends were cut back, 3 bases at V and 4 bases at J, with 18 bases in the middle. CDR3 length: 16 amino acids.

The chain couples TRBV5-6 to TRBJ1-1; unclear D gene. The ends were cut back, 4 bases at V and 5 bases at J, with 18 bases in the middle. CDR3 size: 15 residues. CDR1 is SGHDT and CDR2 is YYEEEE in the germline V gene. CDR3 bases: TGTGCCAGCAGCGCCCAAATTACCCGGAATACTGAAGCTTTCTTT. This codes for CASSAQITRNTEAFF. The full variable domain, in which reference TRBV5-6 and TRBJ1-1 provide the parts outside the CDR3, is DAGVTQSPTHLIKTRGQQVTLRCSPKSGHDTVSWYQQALGQGPQFIFQYYEEEERQRGNFPDRFSGHQFPNYSSELNVNALLLGDSALYLCASSAQITRNTEAFFGQGTRLTVV.

This chain uses TRBV27 with TRBJ1-2, with TRBD1 identical over 7 bases. Trimming removed 7 bases from V and 8 bases from J; junction bases left unmatched: 13. The V gene's germline CDR1 is MNHEY and CDR2 SMNVEV (reference sequence). The CDR3 has 14 residues. DNA for the CDR3: TGTGCCAGCAAATTGGGGACAGCCTCCCGGGGCTACACCTTC. It is translated as CASKLGTASRGYTF.

This clone came up a few times. The chain carries TRBV10-3 and TRBJ2-5; D is unresolved. This CDR3 comprises 12 residues. Germline V gene sequence: CDR1 ENHRY, CDR2 SYGVKD. The germline V and J ends were trimmed by 4 bases and 5 bases, with 8 bases remaining between them. The CDR3 is CAISGSGETQYF. CDR3 nucleotide sequence: TGTGCCATCAGTGGGAGTGGGGAGACCCAGTACTTC.

There are a few counts of this clone. The V gene is TRBV14, the J gene TRBJ1-4; 8 nucleotides align to TRBD1. Germline V lookup: CDR1 SGHDN, CDR2 FVKESK. V trimming: 2 bases; J trimming: 7 bases; junction bases outside the gene matches: 15. This CDR3 region has 18 residues. In DNA form, the CDR3 reads TGTGCCAGCAGCCAAAGCAAGGGGCTGGACAGGGTGCGTGAAAAACTGTTTTTT. This gives the protein CASSQSKGLDRVREKLFF.

V and J are TRBV5-6 and TRBJ2-1; D remains ambiguous. CDR1 and CDR2 (germline): SGHDT, YYEEEE. The CDR3 spans 11 residues. V lost 3 bases, J lost 5 bases, and 3 bases lay in between. In DNA form, the CDR3 reads TGTGCCAGCAGCTGGGACAATGAGCAGTTCTTC. Its protein is CASSWDNEQFF.